This T cell receptor beta chain was observed in a study of chemoradiotherapy in HPV16-positive cancers. Germline V gene data show CDR1 as LGHNA and CDR2 as YNFKEQ. The J segment lost 5 bases and the V segment lost 1 base, leaving 9 bases of the junction unmatched. This CDR3 is 16 amino acids long. Data came from immunoSEQ multiplex PCR; TCRdb stores just in-frame clones and leaves some out. The data hold 4,900 or so clones, with approximately 90% observed a single time. Sequenced material: tumor tissue, taken from a patient who underwent chemoradiotherapy. V and J are TRBV4-2 and TRBJ2-7; TRBD1 matches at 9 bases. The receptor comes from a human donor with HPV-associated anogenital cancer. In DNA form, the CDR3 reads TGTGCCAGCAGCCAAGTTCTCGGACAGGGGTGGCACGAGCAGTACTTC. This sequence encodes CASSQVLGQGWHEQYF.